Below, 6 T cell receptor beta chains from the same sample are listed, as sequenced in a study of vaccination and CD4 T cells after COVID-19. The Oncomine TCR Beta short-read assay sequenced DNA from cultured CD4+ T cells. TCRdb re-called the PCR reads with MiXCR, one entry per CDR3 protein. The sample lists some 4,300 distinct CDR3 sequences, approximately 25% occurring once. These TCRs' antigens remain unknown. Specified treatment: 10-day PBMC culture with coronavirus spike peptide pools or control peptides (ViraFEST assay). Sequenced input: CD4+ T cells from blood, cultured in vitro. The source of these receptors is a human donor who had recovered from COVID-19.

The rearrangement links TRBV3-1 to TRBJ2-2; D perhaps matches TRBD2 (7 bases). The ends were cut back, 3 bases at V and 6 bases at J, with 17 bases in the middle. The CDR3 sequence is 16 residues long. Germline V gene data show CDR1 as LGHDT and CDR2 as YNNKEL (reference sequence). This CDR3 reads CASSQAAGQGSGELFF. As DNA, the CDR3 is TGTGCCAGCAGCCAGGCAGCGGGGCAGGGGTCCGGGGAGCTGTTTTTT.

The chain recombines TRBV5-1 with TRBJ2-3; 8 nucleotides match TRBD2. This CDR3 region has 16 residues. The germline V gene has CDR1 SGHRS and CDR2 YFSETQ. The V gene end was trimmed by 5 bases and the J gene end by 1 base; junction bases not matched to a gene: 9. The chain's CDR3 is CASRPLGGGRTDTQYF. CDR3 bases: TGCGCCAGCAGGCCCCTCGGCGGGGGGCGCACAGATACGCAGTATTTT.

V gene TRBV12-3 or TRBV12-4 combines with J gene TRBJ1-1, with D perhaps matching TRBD1 (6 bases). The CDR3 sequence is 14 residues long. V was shortened by 5 bases and J by 3 bases, with 13 bases between the two germline ends. This CDR3 is CASSPRDTYTEAFF. The CDR3 region has the DNA TGTGCCAGCAGTCCCCGGGACACCTACACTGAAGCTTTCTTT.

The V and J genes are TRBV6-1 and TRBJ2-2; 7 bases match TRBD2. Germline loops: CDR1 MNHNS, CDR2 SASEGT. The CDR3 length is 14 residues. The V segment lost 2 bases and the J segment 9 bases; nucleotides outside the gene matches: 6. The CDR3 protein is CASSELGGIRELFF. The DNA for the CDR3 is TGTGCCAGCAGTGAACTCGGGGGGATACGGGAGCTGTTTTTT.

The rearrangement uses TRBV6-2 or TRBV6-3 and TRBJ2-7, with D possibly matching TRBD2 (5 bases). V was cut by 5 bases and J by 2 bases, with 13 bases left in between. The CDR3 is made up of 14 amino acids. Germline V lookup: CDR1 MNHEY, CDR2 SVGEGT. In nucleotides, the CDR3 is TGTGCCAGCAGTCAATTAGCGAGGACCTACGAGCAGTACTTC. It translates to CASSQLARTYEQYF.

This clonotype was counted only a few times. V is TRBV30 and J is TRBJ2-3; TRBD2 matches 8 bases. Germline V lookup: CDR1 GTSNPN, CDR2 SVGIG (reference sequence). This CDR3 is 15 amino acids long. J gave up 4 bases and V 2 bases, and 8 bases lay outside the gene matches. As DNA, the CDR3 is TGTGCCTGGAGTAGGAATAGCGGGGTAGCAGATACGCAGTATTTT. Translating gives CAWSRNSGVADTQYF.